One sample yielded the 19 T cell receptor beta chains listed below, sequenced in a study of OX40 agonist ivuxolimab in advanced cancers. TCRdb keeps only in-frame clones here, not all; method: immunoSEQ multiplex PCR. Among about 51,000 clones listed, about 80% were seen once. The sequencing here drew on CD4+ or CD8+ T cells sorted from blood, taken in a trial of the OX40 agonist ivuxolimab. Receptor source: an adult with an advanced solid tumor such as melanoma, head and neck, liver or kidney cancer.

This chain joins TRBV30 and TRBJ2-3; D perhaps matches TRBD1 (5 bases). The CDR3 has 16 amino acids. Germline V gives CDR1 GTSNPN, CDR2 SVGIG (reference sequence). Trimming shortened V by 0 bases and J by 2 bases, and 15 bases separated the two germline ends. The CDR3 nucleotides read TGTGCCTGGAGTGTACCTAGGGGCATACCCACAGATACGCAGTATTTT. This translates into CAWSVPRGIPTDTQYF.

This sequence joins TRBV28 and TRBJ1-3; tentatively, D is TRBD1 (6 bases). The germline V and J ends were trimmed by 9 bases and 2 bases, with 14 bases remaining between them. This CDR3 comprises 14 residues. Germline V gene lookup returns CDR1 MDHEN and CDR2 SYDVKM. The CDR3 loop is CASTGTITGNTIYF. The CDR3 DNA reads as TGTGCCAGTACAGGGACCATCACTGGAAACACCATATATTTT.

This chain connects TRBV7-3 to TRBJ2-3; D gene ambiguous. Germline lookup yields CDR1 SGHTA and CDR2 FQGTGA. With 4 bases removed from V and 2 bases from J, the gap between germline ends came to 7 bases. This CDR3 contains 13 residues. CDR3 in amino acids: CASSSGNTDTQYF. The CDR3, as DNA: TGTGCCAGCAGCTCCGGTAACACAGATACGCAGTATTTT. Full variable domain (remainder filled in from reference TRBV7-3 and TRBJ2-3): GAGVSQTPSNKVTEKGKYVELRCDPISGHTALYWYRQSLGQGPEFLIYFQGTGAADDSGLPNDRFFAVRPEGSVSTLKIQRTERGDSAVYLCASSSGNTDTQYFGPGTRLTVL.

The sample holds a few counts of this clone. The V and J genes are TRBV2 and TRBJ2-3; no clear D. V lost 7 bases to trimming and J lost 2 bases, with 10 bases between them. CDR1 and CDR2 from the germline V gene are SNHLY and FYNNEI. The CDR3 sequence is 13 residues long. The CDR3 region is CASTAEYTDTQYF. The CDR3 region has the DNA TGTGCCAGCACGGCGGAGTACACAGATACGCAGTATTTT.

This clone appeared many times. Here the CDR3 DNA reads TGTGCCAGCAGCTTAGCGCCAAACGGGGGCCCGTACGAGCAGTACTTC. Its protein product is CASSLAPNGGPYEQYF. This chain links TRBV7-8 with TRBJ2-7; D assignment may be TRBD1 or TRBD2 (6 bases each). In germline, CDR1 is SGHVS, CDR2 FQNEAQ. Trimming removed 0 bases at V and 4 bases at J, with 16 bases between. The CDR3 covers 16 residues.

The CDR3: CASSLDPQETQYF. The CDR3 bases are TGCGCCAGCAGCTTGGACCCGCAAGAGACCCAGTACTTC. This chain uses TRBV5-1 with TRBJ2-5; D unclear. The germline V gene has CDR1 SGHRS and CDR2 YFSETQ. Between the trimmed V and J ends, which lost 0 bases and 2 bases, there was a span of 5 bases. The CDR3 loop spans 13 amino acids.

This clone is labeled as medium-sized (0.01 to 0.1%). V usage is TRBV9 and J usage is TRBJ2-7, with D maybe TRBD2 (6 bases). Germline V gene sequence: CDR1 SGDLS, CDR2 YYNGEE. This CDR3 region has 14 residues. The V and J ends lost 0 bases and 8 bases respectively, with 15 bases between them. The CDR3, as DNA: TGTGCCAGCAGCGTAGAACCGGGAGTGGCGCAGCAGTACTTC. It specifies CASSVEPGVAQQYF.

The CDR3 reads CATNTGTQYF. The DNA of the CDR3 is TGTGCCACAAATACGGGGACCCAGTACTTC. The rearrangement uses TRBV6-1 and TRBJ2-5; no definite D call. Germline V gene lookup returns CDR1 MNHNS and CDR2 SASEGT. V gave up 10 bases and J gave up 7 bases, with 10 bases separating them. The CDR3 runs 10 residues.

The chain recombines TRBV7-9 with TRBJ1-6; D unresolved. Trimming stripped 3 bases from V and 8 bases from J, with 17 bases between. CDR1 is SEHNR, CDR2 FQNEAQ, per germline (reference sequence). This CDR3 is 16 amino acids long. For the CDR3, the DNA is TGTGCCAGCAGCTTTGGTGGTCAAGGTTACCATTCACCCCTCCACTTT. Translated, it gives CASSFGGQGYHSPLHF.

The chain uses TRBV19 and TRBJ1-1; unclear D gene. The V gene lost 3 bases and the J gene lost 1 base, with 12 bases spanning the gap. CDR1 is LNHDA, CDR2 SQIVND, per germline (reference sequence). The CDR3 runs to 15 residues. CDR3 nucleotide sequence: TGTGCCAGTAGTATCGGGAGCTTCTCGAACACTGAAGCTTTCTTT. It specifies CASSIGSFSNTEAFF.

The chain joins TRBV5-1 to TRBJ1-5, with 10 bases identical to TRBD1. Trimming at V came to 0 bases and at J to 8 bases, leaving 5 bases not matched to a gene. Germline V gives CDR1 SGHRS, CDR2 YFSETQ. The CDR3 sequence is 15 residues long. The CDR3 reads CASSLGTGGGKPQHF. CDR3 DNA: TGCGCCAGCAGCTTGGGGACAGGGGGAGGCAAGCCCCAGCATTTT.

V gene TRBV7-2 combines with J gene TRBJ1-1; no firm D call. Trimming cost V 4 bases and J 4 bases, with 16 bases left between them. CDR3 length: 15 amino acids. CDR1 SGHTA and CDR2 FQGNSA come from the germline V gene. Written as DNA, the CDR3 is TGTGCCAGCAGCTCGAGACGAGCCGGGAGCACTGAAGCTTTCTTT. As protein: CASSSRRAGSTEAFF.

V and J are TRBV29-1 and TRBJ2-5; TRBD2 matches at 14 bases. This CDR3 comprises 14 residues. The germline V gene encodes CDR1 SQVTM and CDR2 ANQGSEA. CDR3 nucleotides: TGCAGTTCTACGGGGACTAGCGGGAGTGAGACCCAGTACTTC. Protein product: CSSTGTSGSETQYF.

This clone has only one observation. The chain is built from TRBV6-1 and TRBJ2-7; the D gene is possibly TRBD2 (7 bases). The V end lost 3 bases, the J end lost 6 bases, and 12 bases lay between the germline ends. CDR1 and CDR2 from the germline V gene are MNHNS and SASEGT. This CDR3 region has 13 residues. The CDR3 DNA follows: TGTGCCAGCAGTGAGGGGGGGCACCGCGAGCAGTACTTC. As protein: CASSEGGHREQYF.

The chain is built from TRBV2 and TRBJ2-7; 11 bases agree with TRBD1. The CDR3 runs to 14 residues. Germline V CDR1 and CDR2: SNHLY, FYNNEI. Germline trimming cut 6 bases from V and 3 bases from J; bases unmatched to any gene: 4. CDR3 protein: CASSGTGGLYEQYF. In DNA form, the CDR3 reads TGTGCCAGCAGCGGGACAGGGGGGCTCTACGAGCAGTACTTC.

Here the CDR3 reads CASSPSGEVYGYTF. Here the CDR3 DNA reads TGCGCCAGCAGCCCTTCCGGGGAGGTCTATGGCTACACCTTC. This rearrangement joins TRBV5-1 to TRBJ1-2; D gene uncertain. V was pared by 4 bases and J by 4 bases, with 14 bases between. The CDR3 has 14 amino acids. Germline lookup yields CDR1 SGHRS and CDR2 YFSETQ.

This sequence joins TRBV7-9 and TRBJ1-1; D ambiguous. Germline CDR1 SEHNR, CDR2 FQNEAQ (reference sequence). The CDR3 is made up of 12 amino acids. The V end was cut by 2 bases, the J end by 6 bases, with 7 bases between. CDR3 DNA: TGTGCCAGCAGCTTAACCACTTCTGAAGCTTTCTTT. Protein product: CASSLTTSEAFF.

V and J are TRBV4-1 and TRBJ1-2, with D possibly TRBD1 on 5 matching bases. The V end was cut by 0 bases, the J end by 4 bases, with 12 bases between. The length of the CDR3 is 15 residues. The V gene's germline CDR1 is MGHRA and CDR2 YSYEKL. CDR3 residues: CASSQDIGESYGYTF. Written as DNA, the CDR3 is TGCGCCAGCAGCCAAGATATAGGGGAGAGCTATGGCTACACCTTC.

This clone was seen a handful of times. The chain combines TRBV28 with TRBJ2-3, with a possible D match to TRBD1 (6 bases). The germline gives CDR1 MDHEN, CDR2 SYDVKM. Trimming cost V 6 bases and J 5 bases, with 15 bases left between them. This CDR3 has 14 amino acids. The CDR3 sequence: CASSQPGHGDTQYF. The CDR3 nucleotides are TGTGCCAGCAGCCAGCCGGGACACGGAGATACGCAGTATTTT.